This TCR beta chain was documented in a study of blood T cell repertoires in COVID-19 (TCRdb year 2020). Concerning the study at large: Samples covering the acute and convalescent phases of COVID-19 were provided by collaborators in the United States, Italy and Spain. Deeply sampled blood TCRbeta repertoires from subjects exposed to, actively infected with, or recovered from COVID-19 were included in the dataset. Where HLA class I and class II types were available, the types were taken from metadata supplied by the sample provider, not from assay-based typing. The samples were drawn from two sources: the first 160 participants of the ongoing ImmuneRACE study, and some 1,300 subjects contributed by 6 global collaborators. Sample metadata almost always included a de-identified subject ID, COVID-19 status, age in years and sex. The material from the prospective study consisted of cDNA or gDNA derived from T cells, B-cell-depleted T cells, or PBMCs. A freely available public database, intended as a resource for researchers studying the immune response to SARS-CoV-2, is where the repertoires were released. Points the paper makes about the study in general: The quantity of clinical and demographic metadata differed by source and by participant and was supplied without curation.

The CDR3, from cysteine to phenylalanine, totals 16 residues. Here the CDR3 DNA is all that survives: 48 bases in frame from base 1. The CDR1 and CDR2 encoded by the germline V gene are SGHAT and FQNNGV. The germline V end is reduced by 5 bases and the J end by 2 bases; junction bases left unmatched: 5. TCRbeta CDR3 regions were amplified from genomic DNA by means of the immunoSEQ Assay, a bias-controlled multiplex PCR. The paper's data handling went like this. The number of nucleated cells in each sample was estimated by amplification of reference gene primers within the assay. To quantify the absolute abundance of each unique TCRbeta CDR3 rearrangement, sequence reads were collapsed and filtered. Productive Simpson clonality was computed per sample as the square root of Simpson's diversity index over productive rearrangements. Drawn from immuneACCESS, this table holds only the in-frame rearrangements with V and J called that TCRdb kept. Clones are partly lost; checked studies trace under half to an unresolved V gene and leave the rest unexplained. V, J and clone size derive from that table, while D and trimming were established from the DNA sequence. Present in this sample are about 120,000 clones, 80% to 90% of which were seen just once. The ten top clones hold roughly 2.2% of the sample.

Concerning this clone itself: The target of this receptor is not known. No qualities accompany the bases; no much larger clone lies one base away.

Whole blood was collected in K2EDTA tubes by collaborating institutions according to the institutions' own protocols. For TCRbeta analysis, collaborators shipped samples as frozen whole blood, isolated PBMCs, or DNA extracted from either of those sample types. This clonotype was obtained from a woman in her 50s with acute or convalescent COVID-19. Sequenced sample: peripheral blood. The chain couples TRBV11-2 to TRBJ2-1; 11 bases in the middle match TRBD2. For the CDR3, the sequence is CASSRLAGRTYNEQFF. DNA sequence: TGTGCCAGCAGCCGACTAGCGGGAAGGACCTACAATGAGCAGTTCTTC.